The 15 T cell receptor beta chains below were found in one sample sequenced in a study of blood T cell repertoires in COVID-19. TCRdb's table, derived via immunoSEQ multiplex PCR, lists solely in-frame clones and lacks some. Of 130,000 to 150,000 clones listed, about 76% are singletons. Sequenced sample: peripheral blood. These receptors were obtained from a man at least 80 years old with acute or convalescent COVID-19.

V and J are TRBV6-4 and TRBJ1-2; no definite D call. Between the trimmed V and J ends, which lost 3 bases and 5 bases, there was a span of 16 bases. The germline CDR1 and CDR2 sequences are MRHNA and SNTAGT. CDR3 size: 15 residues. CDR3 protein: CASSENSLGSYGYTF. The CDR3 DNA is TGTGCCAGCAGTGAAAACTCACTGGGCTCTTATGGCTACACCTTC.

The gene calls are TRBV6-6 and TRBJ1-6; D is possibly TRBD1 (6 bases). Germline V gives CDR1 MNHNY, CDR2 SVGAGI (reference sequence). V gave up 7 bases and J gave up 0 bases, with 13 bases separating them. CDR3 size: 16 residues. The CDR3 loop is CASTLGTSSYNSPLHF. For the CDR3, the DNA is TGTGCCAGCACCTTGGGGACATCCTCCTATAATTCACCCCTCCACTTT.

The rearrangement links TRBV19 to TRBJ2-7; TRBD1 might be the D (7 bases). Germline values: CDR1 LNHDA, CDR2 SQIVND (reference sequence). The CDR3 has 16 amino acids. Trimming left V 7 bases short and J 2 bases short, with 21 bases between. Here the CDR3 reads CASNPGGAGGPYEQYF. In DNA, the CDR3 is TGTGCCAGTAACCCAGGCGGGGCAGGGGGTCCCTACGAGCAGTACTTC.

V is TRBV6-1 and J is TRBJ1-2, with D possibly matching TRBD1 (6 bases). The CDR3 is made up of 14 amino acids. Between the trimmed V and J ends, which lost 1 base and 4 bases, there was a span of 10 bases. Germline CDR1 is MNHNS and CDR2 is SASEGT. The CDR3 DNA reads TGTGCCAGCAGTGAAGGCAGGGGTAGCTATGGCTACACCTTC. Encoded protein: CASSEGRGSYGYTF.

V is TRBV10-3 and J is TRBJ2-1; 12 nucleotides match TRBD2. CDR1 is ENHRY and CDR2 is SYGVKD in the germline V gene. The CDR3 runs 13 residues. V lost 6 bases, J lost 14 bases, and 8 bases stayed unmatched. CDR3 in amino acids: CAIRASGGAGKFF. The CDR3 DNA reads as TGTGCCATCAGGGCTAGCGGGGGGGCTGGTAAGTTCTTC.

Here the CDR3 reads CASSRDLGVRRYEQYF. CDR3 DNA sequence: TGTGCCAGCAGCCGAGACCTCGGGGTACGACGATACGAGCAGTACTTC. The chain carries TRBV7-8 and TRBJ2-7, with D perhaps TRBD2 (5 bases). V was pared by 5 bases and J by 4 bases, with 21 bases between. This CDR3 region has 16 residues. Germline V gives CDR1 SGHVS, CDR2 FQNEAQ.

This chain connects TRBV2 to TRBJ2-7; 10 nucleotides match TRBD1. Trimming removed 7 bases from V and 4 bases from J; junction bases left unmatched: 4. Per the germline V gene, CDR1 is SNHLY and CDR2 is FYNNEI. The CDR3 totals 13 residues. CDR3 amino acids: CASTRDRGYEQYF. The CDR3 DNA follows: TGTGCCAGCACCAGGGACAGGGGATACGAGCAGTACTTC.

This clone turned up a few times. As DNA, the CDR3 is TGTGCCAGCTCACCAGCGTCGGGGTCCAATTCACCCCTCCACTTT. Amino acids: CASSPASGSNSPLHF. This sequence joins TRBV18 and TRBJ1-6; D not resolved. The CDR3 is 15 residues long. Germline V gene lookup returns CDR1 KGHSH and CDR2 LQKENI. V was shortened by 2 bases and J by 7 bases, with 12 bases between the two germline ends.

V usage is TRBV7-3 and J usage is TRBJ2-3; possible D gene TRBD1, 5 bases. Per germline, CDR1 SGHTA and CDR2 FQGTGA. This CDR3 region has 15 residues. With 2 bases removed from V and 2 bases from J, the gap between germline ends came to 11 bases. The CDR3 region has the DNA TGTGCCAGCAGCTTAGGGGCAGGATTCACAGATACGCAGTATTTT. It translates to CASSLGAGFTDTQYF.

In DNA, the CDR3 is TGTGCCAGCAGAGATAAGGGGGGCAATCAGCCCCAGCATTTT. Translation gives CASRDKGGNQPQHF. The chain links TRBV7-2 to TRBJ1-5, with TRBD1 as a possible D gene (6 bases). The CDR3 is 14 residues long. Looked up from germline, CDR1 is SGHTA and CDR2 is FQGNSA. With 6 bases removed from V and 2 bases from J, the gap between germline ends came to 11 bases. The full variable domain, with the rest looked up from reference TRBV7-2 and TRBJ1-5, is GAGVSQSPSNKVTEKGKDVELRCDPISGHTALYWYRQSLGQGLEFLIYFQGNSAPDKSGLPSDRFSAERTGGSVSTLTIQRTQQEDSAVYLCASRDKGGNQPQHFGDGTRLSIL.

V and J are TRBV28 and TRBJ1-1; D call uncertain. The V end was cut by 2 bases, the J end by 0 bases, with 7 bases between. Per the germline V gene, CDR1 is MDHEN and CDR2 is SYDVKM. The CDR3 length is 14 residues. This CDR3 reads CASSLLPVNTEAFF. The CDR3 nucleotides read TGTGCCAGCAGTTTACTACCGGTGAACACTGAAGCTTTCTTT.

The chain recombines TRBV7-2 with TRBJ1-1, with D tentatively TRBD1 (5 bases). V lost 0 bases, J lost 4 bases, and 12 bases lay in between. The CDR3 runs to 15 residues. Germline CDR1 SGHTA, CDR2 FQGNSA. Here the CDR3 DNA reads TGTGCCAGCAGCTTAGCGGGGCAGGCGCTCACTGAAGCTTTCTTT. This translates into CASSLAGQALTEAFF.

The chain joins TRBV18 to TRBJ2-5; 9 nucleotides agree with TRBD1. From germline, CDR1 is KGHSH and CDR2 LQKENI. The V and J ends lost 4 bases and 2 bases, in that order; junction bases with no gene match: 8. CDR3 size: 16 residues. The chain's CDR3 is CASSLNRGREQETQYF. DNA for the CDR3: TGTGCCAGCTCACTAAACAGGGGGCGCGAACAAGAGACCCAGTACTTC.

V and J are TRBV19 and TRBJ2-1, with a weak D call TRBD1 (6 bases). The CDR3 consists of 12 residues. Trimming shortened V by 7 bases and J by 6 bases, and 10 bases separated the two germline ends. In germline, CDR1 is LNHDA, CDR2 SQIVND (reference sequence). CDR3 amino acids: CASIGRGNEQFF. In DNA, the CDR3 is TGTGCCAGTATTGGCAGGGGCAATGAGCAGTTCTTC.

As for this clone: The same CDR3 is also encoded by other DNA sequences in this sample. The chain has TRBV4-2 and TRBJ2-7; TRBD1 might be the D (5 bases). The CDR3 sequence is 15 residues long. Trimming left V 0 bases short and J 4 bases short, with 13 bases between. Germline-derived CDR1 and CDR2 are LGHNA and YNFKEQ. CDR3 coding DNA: TGTGCCAGCAGCCAAGAAGGGCAGGGAAAATACGAGCAGTACTTC. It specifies CASSQEGQGKYEQYF.